This T cell receptor (beta chain) was sequenced in a study of shared clonotypes between healthy human individuals. Germline V gives CDR1 SGHTA, CDR2 FQGTGA. The CDR3 is 15 residues long. Trimming took 2 bases from V and 0 from J, leaving 8 bases between them. As to this clone: In the same sample, other DNA sequences code for this CDR3.

The data were produced by immunoSEQ multiplex PCR, yet TCRdb's version contains in-frame clones alone and is incomplete. The sample comprises 2,500,000 or so clones, 92% of which are singletons, and approximately 0.39% rests with the top ten. The V gene is TRBV7-3, the J gene TRBJ2-1; perhaps D is TRBD1 or TRBD2 (5 bases each). Sequences were obtained from naive CD4+ T cells from PBMCs. The subset here: CD45RA+ positively selected. The receptor was isolated from a man aged 18 to 30 in good health. Some clones in this sample may be carry-over from other donors' samples. The DNA of the CDR3 is TGTGCCAGCAGCTTATCGGGGACCTCCTACAATGAGCAGTTCTTC. Its translation is CASSLSGTSYNEQFF.